What follows describes a single T cell receptor beta chain. Its antigen remains unknown. This entry comes from a study of regulatory T cells in long-lasting Graves disease. Construction of the TCR beta libraries employed iRepertoire HTBI primers in conjunction with Arm-PCR of CDR3 regions. TCRdb independently ran MiXCR on the multiplex PCR reads; one entry per CDR3 protein. The sample carries around 450,000 distinct CDR3 sequences, around a fifth recorded once. This sample's time point: persistent/refractory GD, antithyroid drugs over 5 years with positive TRAb. PBMCs were the source of the RNA used for TCR sequencing. Trimming removed 0 bases from V and 2 bases from J, with 17 bases in between. Germline assignment: CDR1 SGHDN and CDR2 FVKESK. The CDR3 length is 17 residues. Findings and caveats of the study: Favored gene segments in persistent disease were TRBV28, TRBJ1-2 and TRBJ2-5. TCR diversity was lower in persistent Graves' patients (versus newly diagnosed ones).

This receptor was obtained from a female donor with Graves disease. V usage is TRBV14 and J usage is TRBJ2-7; D uncertain. The sample in question was peripheral blood mononuclear cells (PBMCs), obtained when the disease was refractory, from a patient treated with antithyroid drugs. CDR3 nucleotides: TGTGCCAGCAGCCAAGACAGGCCCCCCGTCAAAACCTACGAGCAGTACTTC. This translates into CASSQDRPPVKTYEQYF.